At least ten counts were recorded for the clone carrying this T cell receptor (beta chain). Antigen: not known. These data originate in a study of neurological immune-mediated disorders. Broader study findings: Multiple sclerosis patients had less TCR clonal expansion than even healthy controls, unlike HTLV-1-associated myelopathy.

One entry per CDR3 protein results from TCRdb running MiXCR on the 5' RACE reads. The table lists 49,000 or so distinct CDR3 sequences, approximately 4.5% of them singletons. The sequenced sample was PBMCs. The receptor was derived from a woman aged 55-70 years with multiple sclerosis.

DNA of the CDR3: TGCGCCAGCAGCTCCCTAGCGGGAGCCGGAGATACGCAGTATTTT. Translated, it gives CASSSLAGAGDTQYF. The chain is built from TRBV5-1 and TRBJ2-3, with TRBD2 matching over 10 bases. Germline V gene sequence: CDR1 SGHRS, CDR2 YFSETQ. The CDR3 has 15 residues. The V and J ends lost 3 bases and 5 bases, in that order; junction bases with no gene match: 6.